Shown below are 17 T cell receptor beta chains from a single sample sequenced in a study of T cell changes during pregnancy in multiple sclerosis. Profiled with immunoSEQ multiplex PCR; TCRdb holds only in-frame clones, not every one. Among around 57,000 clones listed, around 91% were seen once. Specimen: peripheral blood, collected in the third trimester of pregnancy. The origin of the receptors is a female donor in good health, enrolled as a control in a pregnancy study.

V usage is TRBV4-3 and J usage is TRBJ1-5; D remains unclear. The CDR3 spans 15 residues. V gave up 1 base and J gave up 5 bases, with 12 bases separating them. Germline lookup yields CDR1 LGHNA and CDR2 YSLEER. CDR3 sequence reads: CASSQGTLAHQPQHF. CDR3 in DNA: TGCGCCAGCAGCCAAGGGACCCTAGCTCATCAGCCCCAGCATTTT.

The gene calls are TRBV6-5 and TRBJ2-5; 7 bases are shared with TRBD1. The CDR3 is made up of 14 amino acids. Trimming took 6 bases from V and 2 from J; bases not matched to a gene: 6. CDR1 and CDR2 from the germline V gene are MNHEY and SVGAGI. The CDR3 region is CASSSTGQQETQYF. CDR3 nucleotides: TGTGCCAGCAGCAGTACGGGACAGCAAGAGACCCAGTACTTC.

This clone has just a few counts. The V gene is TRBV20-1, the J gene TRBJ1-2, with a tentative D call TRBD1 (5 bases). Germline assignment: CDR1 DFQATT and CDR2 SNEGSKA (reference sequence). The CDR3 consists of 9 residues. The V end was cut by 8 bases, the J end by 8 bases, with 9 bases between. CDR3 bases: TGCAGTATCAGGGCCGGCTACACCTTC. Its translation: CSIRAGYTF.

The rearrangement joins TRBV5-6 to TRBJ2-1; D call uncertain. CDR1 and CDR2 (germline): SGHDT, YYEEEE. The CDR3 is 12 residues long. The V end was cut by 3 bases, the J end by 10 bases, with 11 bases between. The CDR3 bases are TGTGCCAGCAGCTCAACTGTCAGGGAGCAGTTCTTC. Residues: CASSSTVREQFF.

The chain is built from TRBV9 and TRBJ2-3; tentative D call: TRBD1 (5 bases). V dropped 0 bases and J dropped 0 bases, with 14 bases sitting between them. This CDR3 contains 17 residues. Germline V gene lookup returns CDR1 SGDLS and CDR2 YYNGEE. Here the CDR3 DNA reads TGTGCCAGCAGCGTAGCTTTTCAGGGTTCTAGCACAGATACGCAGTATTTT. It yields the protein CASSVAFQGSSTDTQYF. Full variable domain (rest looked up from reference TRBV9 and TRBJ2-3): DSGVTQTPKHLITATGQRVTLRCSPRSGDLSVYWYQQSLDQGLQFLIQYYNGEERAKGNILERFSAQQFPDLHSELNLSSLELGDSALYFCASSVAFQGSSTDTQYFGPGTRLTVL.

Concerning this clone itself: The junction shows a germline mismatch at one end, possibly a read error. The J gene is TRBJ2-7, the V gene TRBV29-1; D unclear. The CDR3 runs 11 residues. Germline CDR1 reads SQVTM; CDR2 reads ANQGSEA. CDR3 protein: CSVQEPVKQYF. CDR3 bases: TGCAGCGTTCAAGAGCCGGTTAAACAGTACTTC.

This clone appeared a few times. V gene TRBV29-1 combines with J gene TRBJ1-1; D remains ambiguous. The CDR3 is made up of 10 amino acids. Germline V gene sequence: CDR1 SQVTM, CDR2 ANQGSEA. The germline V and J ends were trimmed by 7 bases and 1 base, with 4 bases remaining between them. This CDR3 reads CSARNTEAFF. The CDR3, as DNA: TGCAGCGCGCGGAACACTGAAGCTTTCTTT.

The CDR3 DNA sequence: TGTGCCAGCAGCTTATCCCTCTCTGGAAACACCATATATTTT. Translating gives CASSLSLSGNTIYF. The chain has TRBV7-9 and TRBJ1-3; D gene uncertain. Germline assignment: CDR1 SEHNR and CDR2 FQNEAQ (reference sequence). This CDR3 is 14 amino acids long. V shed 2 bases and J shed 0 bases, with 5 bases lying between them.

This clone was counted between two and nine times. The V and J genes are TRBV6-1 and TRBJ1-2; TRBD1 might be the D (6 bases). The CDR3 has 15 amino acids. V dropped 2 bases and J dropped 2 bases, with 12 bases sitting between them. The V gene's germline CDR1 is MNHNS and CDR2 SASEGT. As DNA, the CDR3 is TGTGCCAGCAGTGAACCTTCAACAGGGAACTATGGCTACACCTTC. Translating it yields CASSEPSTGNYGYTF.

This clone was recorded once. The CDR3 spells CASSLLGLADTQYF. The DNA for the CDR3 is TGTGCCAGCAGCTTACTTGGGCTGGCAGATACGCAGTATTTT. The chain is built from TRBV7-7 and TRBJ2-3; no definite D call. The CDR3 contains 14 residues. Trimming pared 2 bases from V and 4 bases from J, leaving 10 bases between. Germline CDR1 is SSHAT and CDR2 is FNYEAQ (reference sequence).

This chain links TRBV27 with TRBJ1-6, with a weak D call TRBD1 (5 bases). Germline V gives CDR1 MNHEY, CDR2 SMNVEV (reference sequence). V gave up 2 bases and J gave up 10 bases, with 15 bases separating them. The CDR3 length is 15 residues. This chain's CDR3 is CASSLRAGLGSPLHF. The CDR3 region has the DNA TGTGCCAGCAGTTTACGGGCAGGGTTGGGCTCACCCCTCCACTTT.

The V gene is TRBV5-1, the J gene TRBJ2-2, with TRBD1 matching 7 bases. In germline, CDR1 is SGHRS, CDR2 YFSETQ. With V trimmed by 0 bases and J by 7 bases, 3 bases remained unmatched. The CDR3 has 14 residues. In DNA form, the CDR3 reads TGCGCCAGCAGCTTGGGAGGGGGCATCGGGGAGCTGTTTTTT. It codes for CASSLGGGIGELFF.

The J gene is TRBJ1-5, the V gene TRBV15; 7 nucleotides line up with TRBD1. This CDR3 is built from 15 residues. Germline CDR1 LNHNV, CDR2 YYDKDF (reference sequence). V lost 5 bases and J lost 3; bases outside the gene matches: 7. CDR3 sequence (DNA): TGTGCCACCAGCTCAGACAGGGTCTTCAATCAGCCCCAGCATTTT. Its protein product is CATSSDRVFNQPQHF.

This clone was observed a single time. This chain joins TRBV30 and TRBJ1-2, with 8 bases aligning to TRBD1. The CDR3 runs to 12 residues. Trimming took 2 bases from V and 8 from J; bases not matched to a gene: 4. Germline CDR1 is GTSNPN and CDR2 is SVGIG (reference sequence). CDR3 residues: CAWSWTGSGYTF. CDR3 DNA: TGTGCCTGGAGTTGGACAGGGAGCGGCTACACCTTC.

This sequence joins TRBV6-1 and TRBJ1-5; TRBD1 matches at 7 bases. Germline assignment: CDR1 MNHNS and CDR2 SASEGT. The CDR3 covers 14 residues. V was pared by 3 bases and J by 3 bases, with 2 bases of the junction left unmatched. CDR3: CASSETGFNQPQHF. As DNA, the CDR3 is TGTGCCAGCAGTGAGACAGGGTTCAATCAGCCCCAGCATTTT.

V is TRBV7-2 and J is TRBJ1-1, with D possibly being TRBD1 (6 bases). The CDR3 totals 15 residues. Germline V gene data show CDR1 as SGHTA and CDR2 as FQGNSA. Trimming took off 3 bases at V and 3 bases at J, with 14 bases between the two ends. CDR3 residues: CASSFRQGFDTEAFF. For the CDR3, the DNA is TGTGCCAGCAGCTTTAGGCAGGGGTTTGACACTGAAGCTTTCTTT. Combining the CDR3 with reference TRBV7-2 and TRBJ1-1 gives the whole variable domain GAGVSQSPSNKVTEKGKDVELRCDPISGHTALYWYRQSLGQGLEFLIYFQGNSAPDKSGLPSDRFSAERTGGSVSTLTIQRTQQEDSAVYLCASSFRQGFDTEAFFGQGTRLTVV.

The CDR3 loop is CASSIRRDNTEAFF. DNA of the CDR3: TGTGCCAGTAGTATACGCAGGGATAACACTGAAGCTTTCTTT. V and J are TRBV19 and TRBJ1-1; the D gene is possibly TRBD1 (5 bases). The CDR3 is 14 residues long. V dropped 2 bases and J dropped 2 bases, with 9 bases sitting between them. Germline assignment: CDR1 LNHDA and CDR2 SQIVND (reference sequence).